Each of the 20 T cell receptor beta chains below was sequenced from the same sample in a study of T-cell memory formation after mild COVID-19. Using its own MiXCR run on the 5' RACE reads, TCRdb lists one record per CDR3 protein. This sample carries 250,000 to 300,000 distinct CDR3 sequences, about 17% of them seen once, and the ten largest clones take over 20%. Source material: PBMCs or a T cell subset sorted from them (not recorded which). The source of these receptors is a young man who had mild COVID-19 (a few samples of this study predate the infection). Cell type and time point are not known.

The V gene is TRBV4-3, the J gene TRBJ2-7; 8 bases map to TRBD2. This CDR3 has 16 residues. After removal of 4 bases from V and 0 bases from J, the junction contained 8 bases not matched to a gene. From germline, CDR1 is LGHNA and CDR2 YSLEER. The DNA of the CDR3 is TGCGCCAGCAGCCCCGATCCGGGGGGGATCTCCTACGAGCAGTACTTC. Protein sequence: CASSPDPGGISYEQYF.

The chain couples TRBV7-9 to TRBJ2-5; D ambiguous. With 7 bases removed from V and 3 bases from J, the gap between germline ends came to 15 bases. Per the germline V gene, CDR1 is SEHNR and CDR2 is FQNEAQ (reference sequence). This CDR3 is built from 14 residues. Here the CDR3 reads CASKPALVEETQYF. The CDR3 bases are TGTGCCAGCAAACCCGCCTTAGTAGAAGAGACCCAGTACTTC.

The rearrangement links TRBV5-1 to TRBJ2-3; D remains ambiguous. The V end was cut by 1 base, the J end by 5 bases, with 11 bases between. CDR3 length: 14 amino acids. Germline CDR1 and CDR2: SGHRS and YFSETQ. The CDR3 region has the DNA TGCGCCAGCAGCTTGTCCTACCCGGGAGATACGCAGTATTTT. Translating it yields CASSLSYPGDTQYF. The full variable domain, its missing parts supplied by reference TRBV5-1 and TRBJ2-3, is KAGVTQTPRYLIKTRGQQVTLSCSPISGHRSVSWYQQTPGQGLQFLFEYFSETQRNKGNFPGRFSGRQFSNSRSEMNVSTLELGDSALYLCASSLSYPGDTQYFGPGTRLTVL.

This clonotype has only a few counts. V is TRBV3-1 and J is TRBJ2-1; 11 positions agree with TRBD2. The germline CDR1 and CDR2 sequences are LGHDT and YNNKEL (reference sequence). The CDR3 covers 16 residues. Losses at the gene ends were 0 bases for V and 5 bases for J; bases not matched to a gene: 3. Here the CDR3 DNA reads TGTGCCAGCAGCCAAGATGCTAGCGGGGGGCACAATGAGCAGTTCTTC. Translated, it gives CASSQDASGGHNEQFF.

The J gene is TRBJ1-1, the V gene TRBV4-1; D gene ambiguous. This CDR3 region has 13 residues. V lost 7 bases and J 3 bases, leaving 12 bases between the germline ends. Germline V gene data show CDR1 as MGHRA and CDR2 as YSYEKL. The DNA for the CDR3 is TGCGCCAGCATGAGGGTAGGTGACACTGAAGCTTTCTTT. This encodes CASMRVGDTEAFF.

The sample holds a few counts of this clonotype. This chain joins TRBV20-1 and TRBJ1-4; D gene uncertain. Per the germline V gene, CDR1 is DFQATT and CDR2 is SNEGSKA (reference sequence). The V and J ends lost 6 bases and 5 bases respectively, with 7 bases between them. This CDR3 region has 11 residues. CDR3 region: CSASSNEKLFF. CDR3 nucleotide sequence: TGCAGTGCCAGCTCCAATGAAAAACTGTTTTTT.

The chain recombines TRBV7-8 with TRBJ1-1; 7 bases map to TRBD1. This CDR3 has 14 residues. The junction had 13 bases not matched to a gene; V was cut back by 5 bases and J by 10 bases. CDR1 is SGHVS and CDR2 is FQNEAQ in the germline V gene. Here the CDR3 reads CASSQPRTDRVAFF. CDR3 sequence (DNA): TGTGCCAGCAGCCAACCGAGAACCGACAGGGTAGCTTTCTTT.

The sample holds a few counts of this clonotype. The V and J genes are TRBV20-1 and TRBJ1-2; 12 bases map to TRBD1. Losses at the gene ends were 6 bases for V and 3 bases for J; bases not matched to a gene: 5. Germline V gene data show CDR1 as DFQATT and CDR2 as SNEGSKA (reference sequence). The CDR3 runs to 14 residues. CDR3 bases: TGCAGTGCCCCGGGACAGGGGGCAGACTATGGCTACACCTTC. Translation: CSAPGQGADYGYTF.

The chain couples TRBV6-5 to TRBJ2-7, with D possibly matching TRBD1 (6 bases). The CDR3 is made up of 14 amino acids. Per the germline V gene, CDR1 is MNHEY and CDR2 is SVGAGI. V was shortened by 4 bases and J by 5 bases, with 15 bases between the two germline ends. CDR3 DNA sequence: TGTGCCAGCAGTTTCCACAGGGAGTCAAACGAGCAGTACTTC. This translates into CASSFHRESNEQYF.

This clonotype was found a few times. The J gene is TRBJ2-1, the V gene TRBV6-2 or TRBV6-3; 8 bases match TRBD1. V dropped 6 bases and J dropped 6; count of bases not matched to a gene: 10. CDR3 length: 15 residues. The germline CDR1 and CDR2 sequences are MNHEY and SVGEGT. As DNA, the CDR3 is TGTGCCAGCAGCCCCAGGGGGCGACGGGGCAATGAGCAGTTCTTC. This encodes CASSPRGRRGNEQFF.

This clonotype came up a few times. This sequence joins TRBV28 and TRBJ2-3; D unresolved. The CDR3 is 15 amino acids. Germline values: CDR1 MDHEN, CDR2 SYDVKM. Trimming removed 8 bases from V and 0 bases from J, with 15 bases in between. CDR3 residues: CASSIAASSTDTQYF. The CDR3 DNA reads TGTGCCAGCTCCATTGCTGCGTCTAGCACAGATACGCAGTATTTT.

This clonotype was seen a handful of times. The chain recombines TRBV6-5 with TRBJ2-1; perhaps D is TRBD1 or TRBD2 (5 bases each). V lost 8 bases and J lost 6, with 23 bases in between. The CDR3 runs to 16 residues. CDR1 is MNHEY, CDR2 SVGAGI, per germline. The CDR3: CASGLRGRPFPNEQFF. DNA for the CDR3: TGTGCCAGCGGATTACGGGGACGCCCCTTTCCCAATGAGCAGTTCTTC.

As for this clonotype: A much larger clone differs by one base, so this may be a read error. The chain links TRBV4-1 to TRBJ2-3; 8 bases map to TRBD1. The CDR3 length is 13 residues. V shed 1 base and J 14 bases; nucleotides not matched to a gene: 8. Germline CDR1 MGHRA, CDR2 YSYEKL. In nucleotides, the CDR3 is TGCGCCAGCAGCCAAGGGACAGGGAGCGGGCGGTATTTT. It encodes CASSQGTGSGRYF.

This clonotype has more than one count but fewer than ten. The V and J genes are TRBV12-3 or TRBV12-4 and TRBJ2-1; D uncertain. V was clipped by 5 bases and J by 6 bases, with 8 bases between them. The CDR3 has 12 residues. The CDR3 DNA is TGTGCCAGCAGTCCCGATAGCAATGAGCAGTTCTTC. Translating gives CASSPDSNEQFF.

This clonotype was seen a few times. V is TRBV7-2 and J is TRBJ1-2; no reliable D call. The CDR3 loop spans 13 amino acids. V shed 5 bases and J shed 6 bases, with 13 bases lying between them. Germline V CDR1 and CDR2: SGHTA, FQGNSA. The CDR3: CASSVEGGNGYTF. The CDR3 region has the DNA TGTGCCAGCAGCGTAGAAGGAGGGAATGGCTACACCTTC.

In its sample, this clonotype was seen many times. This CDR3 is CASSLSGGYEQYF. CDR3 in DNA: TGTGCCAGCAGCTTATCCGGGGGGTACGAGCAGTACTTC. The chain combines TRBV7-2 with TRBJ2-7; 7 nucleotides line up with TRBD2. The CDR3 consists of 13 residues. The trim removed 2 bases at V and 4 bases at J, leaving 2 bases unmatched. Germline CDR1 is SGHTA and CDR2 is FQGNSA.

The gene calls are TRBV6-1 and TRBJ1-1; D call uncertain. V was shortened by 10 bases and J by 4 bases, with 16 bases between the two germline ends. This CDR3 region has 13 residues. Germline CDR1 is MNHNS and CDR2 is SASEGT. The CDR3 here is CAILGPWGTEAFF. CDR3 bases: TGTGCCATCCTGGGCCCTTGGGGCACTGAAGCTTTCTTT.

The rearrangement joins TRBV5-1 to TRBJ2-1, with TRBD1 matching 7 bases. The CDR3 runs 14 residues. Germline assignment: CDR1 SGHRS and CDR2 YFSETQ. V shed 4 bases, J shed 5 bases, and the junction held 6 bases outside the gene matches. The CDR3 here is CASSLSGTDNEQFF. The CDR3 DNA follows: TGCGCCAGCAGCCTGTCCGGGACAGACAATGAGCAGTTCTTC.

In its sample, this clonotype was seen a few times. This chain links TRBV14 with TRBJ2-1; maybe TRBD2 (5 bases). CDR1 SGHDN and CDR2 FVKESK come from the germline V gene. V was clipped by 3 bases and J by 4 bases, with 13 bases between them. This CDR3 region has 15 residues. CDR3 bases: TGTGCCAGCAGCCATCTCCTGTCGGGATACAATGAGCAGTTCTTC. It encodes CASSHLLSGYNEQFF.

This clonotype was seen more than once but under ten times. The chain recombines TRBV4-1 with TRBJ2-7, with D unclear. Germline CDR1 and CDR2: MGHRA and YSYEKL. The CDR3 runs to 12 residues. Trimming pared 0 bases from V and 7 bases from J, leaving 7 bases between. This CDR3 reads CASSQDSQEQYV. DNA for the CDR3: TGCGCCAGCAGCCAAGATTCGCAGGAGCAGTACGTC.